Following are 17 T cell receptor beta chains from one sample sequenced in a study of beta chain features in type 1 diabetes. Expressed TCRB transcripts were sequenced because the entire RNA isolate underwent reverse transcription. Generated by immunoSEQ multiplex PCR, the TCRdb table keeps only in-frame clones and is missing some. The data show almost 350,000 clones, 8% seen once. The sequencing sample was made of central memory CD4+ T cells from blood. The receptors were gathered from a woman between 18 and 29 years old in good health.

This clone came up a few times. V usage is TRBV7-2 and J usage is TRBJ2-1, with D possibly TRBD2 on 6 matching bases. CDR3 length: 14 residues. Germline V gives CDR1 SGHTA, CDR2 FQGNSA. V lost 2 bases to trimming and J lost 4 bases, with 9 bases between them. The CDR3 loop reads CASSLLRGYNEQFF. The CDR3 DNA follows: TGTGCCAGCAGCTTATTGCGGGGATACAATGAGCAGTTCTTC.

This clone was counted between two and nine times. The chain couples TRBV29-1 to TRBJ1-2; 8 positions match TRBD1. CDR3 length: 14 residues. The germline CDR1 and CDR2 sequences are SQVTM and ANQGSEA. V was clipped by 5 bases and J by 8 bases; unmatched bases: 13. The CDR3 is CSVQSGDRGRGYTF. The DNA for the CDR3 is TGCAGCGTTCAAAGTGGCGACAGGGGTAGGGGCTACACCTTC.

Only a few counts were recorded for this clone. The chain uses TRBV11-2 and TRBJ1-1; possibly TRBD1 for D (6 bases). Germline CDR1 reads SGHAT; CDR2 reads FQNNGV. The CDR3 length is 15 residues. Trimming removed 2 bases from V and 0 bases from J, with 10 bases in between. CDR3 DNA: TGTGCCAGCAGCTTACATGGACAGATGAACACTGAAGCTTTCTTT. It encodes CASSLHGQMNTEAFF.

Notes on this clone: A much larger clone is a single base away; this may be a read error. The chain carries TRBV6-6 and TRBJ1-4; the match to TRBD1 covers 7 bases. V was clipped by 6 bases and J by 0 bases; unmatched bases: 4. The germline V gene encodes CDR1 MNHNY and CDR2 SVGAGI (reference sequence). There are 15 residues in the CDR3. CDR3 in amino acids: CASSPGTATNEKLFF. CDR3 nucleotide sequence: TGTGCCAGCAGCCCTGGGACAGCAACTAATGAAAAACTGTTTTTT.

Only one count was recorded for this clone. The CDR3 region has the DNA TGTGCCAGCAGCCCCGGGTCCACGTCCCACGAGCAGTACTTC. Its translation is CASSPGSTSHEQYF. The V gene is TRBV7-8, the J gene TRBJ2-7; no firm D call. CDR3 length: 14 amino acids. Germline CDR1 is SGHVS and CDR2 is FQNEAQ. Trimming removed 5 bases at V and 5 bases at J, with 16 bases between.

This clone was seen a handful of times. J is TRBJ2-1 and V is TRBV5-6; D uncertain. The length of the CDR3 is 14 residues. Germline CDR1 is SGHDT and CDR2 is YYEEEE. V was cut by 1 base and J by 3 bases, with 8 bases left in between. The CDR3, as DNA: TGTGCCAGCAGCTTGCGTGTGGGCTACAATGAGCAGTTCTTC. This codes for CASSLRVGYNEQFF.

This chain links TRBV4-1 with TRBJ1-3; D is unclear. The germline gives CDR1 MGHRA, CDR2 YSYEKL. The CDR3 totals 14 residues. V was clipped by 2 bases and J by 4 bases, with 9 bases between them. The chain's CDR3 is CASSQPAKGNTIYF. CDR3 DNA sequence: TGCGCCAGCAGCCAACCAGCTAAAGGAAACACCATATATTTT.

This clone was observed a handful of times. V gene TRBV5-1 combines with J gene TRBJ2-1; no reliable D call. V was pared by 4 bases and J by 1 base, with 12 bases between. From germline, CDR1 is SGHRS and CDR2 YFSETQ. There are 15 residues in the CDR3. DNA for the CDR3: TGCGCCAGCAGCCCCACTTGGCTTTCCTACAATGAGCAGTTCTTC. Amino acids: CASSPTWLSYNEQFF.

Here the CDR3 DNA reads TGTGCCAGCAGTCCCAGGCCCGGGACTAGCGGCTACAATGAGCAGTTCTTC. Translated: CASSPRPGTSGYNEQFF. The rearrangement joins TRBV27 to TRBJ2-1; 11 positions match TRBD2. The V gene's germline CDR1 is MNHEY and CDR2 SMNVEV (reference sequence). This CDR3 has 17 amino acids. The V segment lost 5 bases and the J segment 3 bases; nucleotides outside the gene matches: 9.

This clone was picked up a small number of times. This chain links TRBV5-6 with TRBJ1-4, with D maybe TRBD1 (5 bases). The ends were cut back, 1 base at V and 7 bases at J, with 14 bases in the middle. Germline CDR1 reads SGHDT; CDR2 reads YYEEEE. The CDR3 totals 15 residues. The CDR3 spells CASSLRSQGREKLFF. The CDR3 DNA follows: TGTGCCAGCAGCTTGCGTTCCCAGGGTCGTGAAAAACTGTTTTTT.

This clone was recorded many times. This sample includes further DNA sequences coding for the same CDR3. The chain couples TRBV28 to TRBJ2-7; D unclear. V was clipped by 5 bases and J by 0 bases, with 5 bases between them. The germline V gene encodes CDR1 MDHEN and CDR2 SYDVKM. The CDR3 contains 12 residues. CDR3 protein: CASSTGSYEQYF. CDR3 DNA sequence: TGTGCCAGCAGTACGGGCTCCTACGAGCAGTACTTC. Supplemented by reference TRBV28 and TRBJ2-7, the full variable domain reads DVKVTQSSRYLVKRTGEKVFLECVQDMDHENMFWYRQDPGLGLRLIYFSYDVKMKEKGDIPEGYSVSREKKERFSLILESASTNQTSMYLCASSTGSYEQYFGPGTRLTVT.

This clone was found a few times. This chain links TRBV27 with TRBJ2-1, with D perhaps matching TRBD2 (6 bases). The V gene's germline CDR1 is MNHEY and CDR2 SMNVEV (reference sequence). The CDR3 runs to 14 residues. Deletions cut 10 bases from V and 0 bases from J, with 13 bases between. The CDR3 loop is CATHHGGSYNEQFF. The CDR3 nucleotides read TGTGCCACCCACCACGGGGGCTCCTACAATGAGCAGTTCTTC.

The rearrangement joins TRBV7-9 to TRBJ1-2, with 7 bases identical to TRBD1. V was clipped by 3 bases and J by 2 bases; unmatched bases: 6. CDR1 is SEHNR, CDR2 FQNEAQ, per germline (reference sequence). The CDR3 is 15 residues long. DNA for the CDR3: TGTGCCAGCAGCTTCTATAGCAGGGGGAACTATGGCTACACCTTC. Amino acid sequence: CASSFYSRGNYGYTF.

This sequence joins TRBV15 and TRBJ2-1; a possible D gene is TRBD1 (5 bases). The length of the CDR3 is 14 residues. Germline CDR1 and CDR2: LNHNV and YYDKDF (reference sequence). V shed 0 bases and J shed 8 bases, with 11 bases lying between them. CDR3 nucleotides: TGTGCCACCAGCAGAGATAGGGGTAGGGATGAGCAGTTCTTC. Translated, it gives CATSRDRGRDEQFF.

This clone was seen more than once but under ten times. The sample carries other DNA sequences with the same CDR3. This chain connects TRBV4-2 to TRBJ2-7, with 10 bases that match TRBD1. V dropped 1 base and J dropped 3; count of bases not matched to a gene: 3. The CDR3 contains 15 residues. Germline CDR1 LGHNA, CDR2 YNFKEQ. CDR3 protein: CASSQGGQGLYEQYF. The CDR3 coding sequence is TGTGCCAGCAGCCAAGGGGGACAGGGGCTCTACGAGCAGTACTTC.

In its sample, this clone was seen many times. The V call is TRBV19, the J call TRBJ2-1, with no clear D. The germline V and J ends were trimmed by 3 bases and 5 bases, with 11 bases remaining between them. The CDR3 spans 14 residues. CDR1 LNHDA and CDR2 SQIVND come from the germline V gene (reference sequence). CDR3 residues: CASSMLRSNNEQFF. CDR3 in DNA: TGTGCCAGTAGTATGTTGCGGAGCAACAATGAGCAGTTCTTC.

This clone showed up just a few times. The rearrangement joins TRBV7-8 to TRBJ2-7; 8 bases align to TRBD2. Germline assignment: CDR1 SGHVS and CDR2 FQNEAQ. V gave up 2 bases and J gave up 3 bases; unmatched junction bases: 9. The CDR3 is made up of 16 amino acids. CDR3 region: CASSLSGSGKSYEQYF. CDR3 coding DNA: TGTGCCAGCAGCTTATCGGGTAGCGGGAAGAGCTACGAGCAGTACTTC.